The 29 T cell receptor beta chains reported below all come from one sample, sequenced in a study of CD8 T cells in Susac syndrome. Reverse transcription of 0.5 to 1 ug RNA was performed with random hexamers. MiXCR, applied by TCRdb to the immunoSEQ multiplex PCR reads, yields one record per CDR3 protein. Of 100,000 to 150,000 distinct CDR3 sequences detected, around 80% appear once; the ten largest clones hold around 0.5%. The sample consisted of CD8+ T cells from PBMCs. All receptors derive from a human donor with multiple sclerosis.

This clonotype was detected once. V and J are TRBV7-6 and TRBJ2-1; a possible D gene is TRBD2 (5 bases). CDR1 and CDR2 from the germline V gene are SGHVS and FNYEAQ. Deletions cut 2 bases from V and 0 bases from J, with 14 bases between. The CDR3 totals 17 residues. CDR3 sequence (DNA): TGTGCCAGCAGCTTATTCCAAGCGGCGCCCTCCTACAATGAGCAGTTCTTC. Translating it yields CASSLFQAAPSYNEQFF.

This sequence joins TRBV6-1 and TRBJ1-5; TRBD1 might be the D (6 bases). This CDR3 is 17 amino acids long. V lost 7 bases and J 0 bases, leaving 19 bases between the germline ends. Germline-derived CDR1 and CDR2 are MNHNS and SASEGT. The CDR3 loop reads CASNKGHRRGSNQPQHF. For the CDR3, the DNA is TGTGCCAGCAACAAGGGACACCGGAGGGGTAGCAATCAGCCCCAGCATTTT.

This clonotype was detected once. One junction end disagrees with the germline gene, perhaps due to a read error. The chain joins TRBV12-3 or TRBV12-4 to TRBJ2-2; D possibly corresponds to TRBD2 (7 bases). The CDR3 extends over 15 amino acids. CDR3 sequence: CASASRGGRAGELFF. The CDR3 DNA reads as TGTGCCAGCGCCTCGAGGGGGGGCCGCGCCGGGGAGCTGTTTTTC.

This clonotype was detected a few times. The chain carries TRBV6-6 and TRBJ2-7; a weak D match, TRBD2 (6 bases). Looked up from germline, CDR1 is MNHNY and CDR2 is SVGAGI (reference sequence). Trimming took 0 bases from V and 2 from J, leaving 14 bases between them. This CDR3 region has 16 residues. The CDR3 reads CASSYSEGLRAYEQYF. In nucleotides, the CDR3 is TGTGCCAGCAGTTACTCGGAGGGTCTCAGGGCCTACGAGCAGTACTTC.

Regarding this clonotype: The junction and the germline gene differ at one end; a read error may be behind it. CDR3 protein: CASSYSKDTQYF. In DNA, the CDR3 is TGTGCCAGCAGCTACTCCAAAGATACGCAGTATTTT. The J gene is TRBJ2-3, the V gene TRBV6-2 or TRBV6-3, with D uncertain. The germline V gene encodes CDR1 MNHEY and CDR2 SVGEGT. The CDR3 has 12 residues.

The chain recombines TRBV27 with TRBJ2-7; D ambiguous. Trimming took off 6 bases at V and 6 bases at J, with 15 bases between the two ends. This CDR3 spans 13 amino acids. CDR1 and CDR2 from the germline V gene are MNHEY and SMNVEV (reference sequence). Here the CDR3 DNA reads TGTGCCAGCAGACTACTCAAGGCATCCGAGCAGTACGTC. Translation: CASRLLKASEQYV.

The rearrangement links TRBV10-3 to TRBJ1-1; no clear D gene. The CDR3 covers 13 residues. Looked up from germline, CDR1 is ENHRY and CDR2 is SYGVKD. Trimming shortened V by 7 bases and J by 2 bases, and 11 bases separated the two germline ends. The DNA of the CDR3 is TGTGCCATCACCGTGACGGACAACACTGAAGCTTTCTTT. The encoded protein is CAITVTDNTEAFF.

This chain links TRBV3-1 with TRBJ2-1; 7 bases are shared with TRBD2. Per germline, CDR1 LGHDT and CDR2 YNNKEL (reference sequence). The CDR3 is 15 residues long. J was trimmed by 5 bases and V by 4 bases; bases with no gene match: 8. CDR3 in DNA: TGTGCCAGCAGCCCCCAGGTGGGGGGGAACAATGAGCAGTTCTTC. This sequence encodes CASSPQVGGNNEQFF.

Remarks on this clonotype: A junction boundary mismatches the germline segment, possibly from a read error. V and J are TRBV4-1 and TRBJ1-5; D gene uncertain. CDR1 is MGHRA and CDR2 is YSYEKL in the germline V gene. The CDR3 extends over 14 amino acids. CDR3 coding DNA: TGCGCCAGCAGCCGAAACCAGGAGAATCAGCCCCAGCTTTTT. Translation: CASSRNQENQPQLF.

J is TRBJ1-5 and V is TRBV27, with 7 bases fitting TRBD1. Trimming took 8 bases from V and 6 from J; bases not matched to a gene: 10. This CDR3 has 14 residues. The germline gives CDR1 MNHEY, CDR2 SMNVEV (reference sequence). The CDR3 bases are TGTGCCAGCGGCAACAGGGGCCCCGGTCAGCCCCAGCATTTT. Its translation: CASGNRGPGQPQHF.

The rearrangement joins TRBV6-5 to TRBJ2-3; D is ambiguous. Germline CDR1 MNHEY, CDR2 SVGAGI. The CDR3 is 13 residues long. Trimming pared 4 bases from V and 5 bases from J, leaving 10 bases between. Here the CDR3 reads CASSFVGKDTQYF. CDR3 bases: TGTGCCAGCAGTTTTGTAGGGAAAGATACGCAGTATTTT.

The chain combines TRBV19 with TRBJ1-1; D is undetermined. The CDR3 contains 14 residues. V lost 6 bases and J 1 base, leaving 12 bases between the germline ends. Germline assignment: CDR1 LNHDA and CDR2 SQIVND (reference sequence). The CDR3 DNA sequence: TGTGCCAGTAGCATGTTGGTGACGAACACTGAAGCTTTCTTT. Encoded protein: CASSMLVTNTEAFF.

The chain employs TRBV11-2 and TRBJ2-3, with TRBD1 matching 7 bases. V dropped 3 bases and J dropped 1; count of bases not matched to a gene: 7. Germline assignment: CDR1 SGHAT and CDR2 FQNNGV. CDR3 length equals 16 residues. The CDR3 DNA follows: TGTGCCAGCAGCTTTGGGACAGTTACCCGCACAGATACGCAGTATTTT. It codes for CASSFGTVTRTDTQYF.

The chain uses TRBV7-2 and TRBJ2-1, with D possibly being TRBD2 (6 bases). The CDR3 consists of 11 residues. The germline V gene encodes CDR1 SGHTA and CDR2 FQGNSA. Trimming pared 7 bases from V and 9 bases from J, leaving 10 bases between. DNA for the CDR3: TGTGCCAGCACCAGGGACTTTGAGCAGTTCTTC. Translating it yields CASTRDFEQFF.

The V gene is TRBV6-2 or TRBV6-3, the J gene TRBJ2-1; no clear D gene. Trimming pared 3 bases from V and 5 bases from J, leaving 11 bases between. This CDR3 is built from 14 residues. Per germline, CDR1 MNHEY and CDR2 SVGEGT. The CDR3 sequence is CASSYEFRHNEQFF. CDR3 bases: TGTGCCAGCAGTTATGAGTTCAGACACAATGAGCAGTTCTTC.

This clonotype was observed a few times. The chain combines TRBV29-1 with TRBJ1-2; 11 nucleotides line up with TRBD1. V trimming: 6 bases; J trimming: 0 bases; junction bases outside the gene matches: 12. Germline V CDR1 and CDR2: SQVTM, ANQGSEA. The CDR3 sequence is 17 residues long. The CDR3 DNA is TGCAGCGTCAGCGTGGGGGGACAGGGGGAGTCTAACTATGGCTACACCTTC. Protein product: CSVSVGGQGESNYGYTF.

V gene TRBV4-1 combines with J gene TRBJ1-5; D gene ambiguous. CDR1 and CDR2 from the germline V gene are MGHRA and YSYEKL. The CDR3 is made up of 13 amino acids. V gave up 2 bases and J gave up 3 bases, with 5 bases separating them. The CDR3 coding sequence is TGCGCCAGCAGCCAACGCGTCAATCAGCCCCAGCATTTT. Its protein product is CASSQRVNQPQHF.

The V call is TRBV28, the J call TRBJ2-2; D remains ambiguous. This CDR3 comprises 13 residues. Germline CDR1 MDHEN, CDR2 SYDVKM. V dropped 7 bases and J dropped 8 bases, with 14 bases sitting between them. The CDR3 reads CASTSSPGGELFF. The DNA for the CDR3 is TGTGCCAGCACCTCGTCCCCCGGAGGGGAGCTGTTTTTT.

The chain has TRBV6-4 and TRBJ2-2; maybe TRBD1 (5 bases). Germline assignment: CDR1 MRHNA and CDR2 SNTAGT. The CDR3 loop spans 12 amino acids. V was clipped by 6 bases and J by 6 bases, with 8 bases between them. CDR3: CASRGLAGELFF. DNA of the CDR3: TGTGCCAGCAGGGGGCTGGCCGGGGAGCTGTTTTTT.

The genes are TRBV5-6 and TRBJ1-1; D remains unclear. The germline V gene encodes CDR1 SGHDT and CDR2 YYEEEE. Trimming removed 7 bases from V and 1 base from J, with 8 bases in between. This CDR3 contains 12 residues. CDR3 sequence reads: CASSVENTEAFF. The CDR3 nucleotides are TGTGCCAGCTCTGTGGAGAACACTGAAGCTTTCTTT.

The V call is TRBV6-1, the J call TRBJ1-2, with 9 bases matching TRBD1. Germline trimming cut 5 bases from V and 4 bases from J; bases unmatched to any gene: 8. CDR3 length: 15 residues. Germline CDR1 is MNHNS and CDR2 is SASEGT. The CDR3 DNA sequence: TGTGCCAGCAGTATCCGGGACAGGGACCTCTATGGCTACACCTTC. Residues: CASSIRDRDLYGYTF.

V is TRBV12-3 or TRBV12-4 and J is TRBJ2-1; D is undetermined. The CDR3 runs to 12 residues. With 1 base removed from V and 8 bases from J, the gap between germline ends came to 6 bases. CDR3 in DNA: TGTGCCAGCAGTTTAGAGGGCCATGAGCAGTTCTTC. Translating it yields CASSLEGHEQFF.

The chain uses TRBV27 and TRBJ1-1, with no clear D. This CDR3 is 15 amino acids long. Germline V gene lookup returns CDR1 MNHEY and CDR2 SMNVEV (reference sequence). Trimming shortened V by 0 bases and J by 0 bases, and 8 bases separated the two germline ends. The CDR3: CASSLSPRMNTEAFF. In nucleotides, the CDR3 is TGTGCCAGCAGTTTATCCCCTCGCATGAACACTGAAGCTTTCTTT.

This clonotype was recorded once. CDR3 DNA sequence: TGTGCCAGCAGTCTGGACAGGTCAGAGACCCAGTACTTC. Its translation is CASSLDRSETQYF. This chain joins TRBV12-3 or TRBV12-4 and TRBJ2-5; 7 bases are a match to TRBD1. Losses at the gene ends were 5 bases for V and 4 bases for J; bases not matched to a gene: 4. CDR3 length equals 13 residues.

The chain is built from TRBV2 and TRBJ2-6; D is unclear. Deletions cut 6 bases from V and 0 bases from J, with 18 bases between. This CDR3 is built from 18 residues. Germline CDR1 reads SNHLY; CDR2 reads FYNNEI. The CDR3 region is CASSIASSSYSGANVLTF. The CDR3 DNA reads TGTGCCAGCAGCATTGCGAGTTCTTCGTACTCTGGGGCCAACGTCCTGACTTTC.

This chain uses TRBV2 with TRBJ2-1, with 7 bases lining up with TRBD2. The CDR3 consists of 17 residues. Germline V gives CDR1 SNHLY, CDR2 FYNNEI. V gave up 7 bases and J gave up 5 bases; unmatched junction bases: 17. The chain's CDR3 is CASNGPGGEKTNNEQFF. The CDR3 nucleotides read TGTGCCAGCAACGGACCTGGGGGGGAAAAGACGAACAATGAGCAGTTCTTC.

The chain couples TRBV4-3 to TRBJ2-3, with 14 bases fitting TRBD2. This CDR3 region has 19 residues. V lost 2 bases, J lost 2 bases, and 9 bases stayed unmatched. Germline CDR1 and CDR2: LGHNA and YSLEER. CDR3 region: CASSQILGLAGGLTDTQYF. The CDR3 nucleotides read TGCGCCAGCAGCCAAATACTAGGACTAGCGGGAGGTCTCACAGATACGCAGTATTTT.

This clonotype came up once. A junction end diverges from the germline sequence, so it may reflect a read error. This chain joins TRBV6-1 and TRBJ2-1; TRBD1 matches at 9 bases. CDR1 is MNHNS, CDR2 SASEGT, per germline. The CDR3 spans 12 residues. CDR3: CAGSGTGTEQFF. CDR3 bases: TGTGCCGGCAGTGGGACAGGGACTGAGCAGTTCTTC.

The chain recombines TRBV2 with TRBJ2-4; D may match TRBD1 or TRBD2 (5 bases each). Germline V gene sequence: CDR1 SNHLY, CDR2 FYNNEI. The CDR3 consists of 17 residues. V lost 3 bases and J lost 1, with 16 bases in between. CDR3 loop: CASSEGDLGRAKNIQYF. CDR3 bases: TGTGCCAGCAGTGAGGGGGATTTGGGGCGGGCCAAAAACATTCAGTACTTC. The variable domain in full, completed from reference TRBV2 and TRBJ2-4, reads EPEVTQTPSHQVTQMGQEVILRCVPISNHLYFYWYRQILGQKVEFLVSFYNNEISEKSEIFDDQFSVERPDGSNFTLKIRSTKLEDSAMYFCASSEGDLGRAKNIQYFGAGTRLSVL.